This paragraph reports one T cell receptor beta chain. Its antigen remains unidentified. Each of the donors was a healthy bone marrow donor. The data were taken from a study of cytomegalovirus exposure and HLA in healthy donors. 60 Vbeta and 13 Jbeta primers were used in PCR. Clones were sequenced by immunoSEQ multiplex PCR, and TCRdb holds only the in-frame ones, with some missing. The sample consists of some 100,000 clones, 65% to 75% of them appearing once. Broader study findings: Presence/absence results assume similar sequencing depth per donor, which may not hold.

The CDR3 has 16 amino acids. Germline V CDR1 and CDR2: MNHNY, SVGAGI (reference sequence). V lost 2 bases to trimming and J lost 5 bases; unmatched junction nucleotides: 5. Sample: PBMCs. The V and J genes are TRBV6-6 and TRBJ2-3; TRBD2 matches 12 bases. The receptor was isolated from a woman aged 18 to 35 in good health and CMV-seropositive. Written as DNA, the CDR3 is TGTGCCAGCAGTTACATCGGACTAGCGGGAAGAGATACGCAGTATTTT. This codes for CASSYIGLAGRDTQYF.